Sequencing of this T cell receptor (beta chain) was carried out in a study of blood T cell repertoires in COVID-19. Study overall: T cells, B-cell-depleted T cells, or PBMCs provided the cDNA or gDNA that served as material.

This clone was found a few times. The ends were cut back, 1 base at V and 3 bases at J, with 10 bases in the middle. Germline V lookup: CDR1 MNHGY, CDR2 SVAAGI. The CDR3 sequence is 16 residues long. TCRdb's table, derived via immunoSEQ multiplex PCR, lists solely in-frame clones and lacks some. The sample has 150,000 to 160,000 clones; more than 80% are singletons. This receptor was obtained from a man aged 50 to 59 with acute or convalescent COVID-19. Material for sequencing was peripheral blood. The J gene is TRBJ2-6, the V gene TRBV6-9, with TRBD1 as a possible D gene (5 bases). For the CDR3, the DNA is TGTGCCAGCAGTTATTGCCAGGGCGGTGGGGCCAACGTCCTGACTTTC. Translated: CASSYCQGGGANVLTF.